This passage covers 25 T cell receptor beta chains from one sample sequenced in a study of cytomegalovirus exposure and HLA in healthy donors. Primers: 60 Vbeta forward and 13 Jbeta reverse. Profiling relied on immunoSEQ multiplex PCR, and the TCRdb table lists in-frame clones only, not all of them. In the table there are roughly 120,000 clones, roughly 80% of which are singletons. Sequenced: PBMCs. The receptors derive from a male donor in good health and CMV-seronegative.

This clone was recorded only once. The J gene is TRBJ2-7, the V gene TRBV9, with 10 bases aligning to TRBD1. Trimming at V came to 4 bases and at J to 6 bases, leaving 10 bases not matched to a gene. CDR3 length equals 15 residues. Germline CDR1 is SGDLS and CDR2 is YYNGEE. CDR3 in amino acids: CASSLTGTGEAEQYF. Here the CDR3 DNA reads TGTGCCAGCAGCTTAACCGGGACAGGGGAGGCCGAGCAGTACTTC.

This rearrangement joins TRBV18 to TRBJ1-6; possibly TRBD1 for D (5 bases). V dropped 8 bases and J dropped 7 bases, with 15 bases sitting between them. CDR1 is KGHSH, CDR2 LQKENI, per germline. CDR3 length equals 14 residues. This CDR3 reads CASRGDGGNSPLHF. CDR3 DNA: TGTGCCAGCCGCGGGGACGGAGGGAATTCACCCCTCCACTTT.

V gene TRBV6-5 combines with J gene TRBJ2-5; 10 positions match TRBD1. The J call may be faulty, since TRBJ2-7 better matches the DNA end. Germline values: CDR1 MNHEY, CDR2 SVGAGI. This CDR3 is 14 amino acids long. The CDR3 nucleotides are TGTGCCAGCAGTTACATGGGACAGGGGTACGAGCAGTACTTC. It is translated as CASSYMGQGYEQYF.

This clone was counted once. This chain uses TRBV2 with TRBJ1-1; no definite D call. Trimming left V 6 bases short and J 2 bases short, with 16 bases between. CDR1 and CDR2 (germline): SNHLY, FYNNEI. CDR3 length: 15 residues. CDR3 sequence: CASRDPTEFNTEAFF. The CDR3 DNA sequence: TGTGCCAGCAGGGATCCAACGGAGTTTAACACTGAAGCTTTCTTT. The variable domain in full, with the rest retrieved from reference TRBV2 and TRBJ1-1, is EPEVTQTPSHQVTQMGQEVILRCVPISNHLYFYWYRQILGQKVEFLVSFYNNEISEKSEIFDDQFSVERPDGSNFTLKIRSTKLEDSAMYFCASRDPTEFNTEAFFGQGTRLTVV.

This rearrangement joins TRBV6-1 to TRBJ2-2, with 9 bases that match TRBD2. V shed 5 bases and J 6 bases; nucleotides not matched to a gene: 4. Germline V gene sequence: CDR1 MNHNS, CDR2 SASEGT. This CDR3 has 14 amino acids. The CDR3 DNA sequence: TGTGCCAGCAGTACCGGGACTAGCCCCGGGGAGCTGTTTTTT. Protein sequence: CASSTGTSPGELFF.

CDR3 sequence: CAWSVGGDNQPQHF. CDR3 DNA sequence: TGTGCCTGGAGTGTCGGGGGTGACAATCAGCCCCAGCATTTT. The chain carries TRBV30 and TRBJ1-5; perhaps TRBD1 as D (5 bases). Germline CDR1 is GTSNPN and CDR2 is SVGIG (reference sequence). The CDR3 is 14 residues long. The V and J ends lost 0 bases and 3 bases respectively, with 9 bases between them.

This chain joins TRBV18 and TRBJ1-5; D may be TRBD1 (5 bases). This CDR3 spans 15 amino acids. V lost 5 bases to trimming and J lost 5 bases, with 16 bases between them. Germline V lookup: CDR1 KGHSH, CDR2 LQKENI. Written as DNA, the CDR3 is TGTGCCAGCTCATCTCTTAGGGGCGCGGATCAGCCCCAGCATTTT. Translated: CASSSLRGADQPQHF.

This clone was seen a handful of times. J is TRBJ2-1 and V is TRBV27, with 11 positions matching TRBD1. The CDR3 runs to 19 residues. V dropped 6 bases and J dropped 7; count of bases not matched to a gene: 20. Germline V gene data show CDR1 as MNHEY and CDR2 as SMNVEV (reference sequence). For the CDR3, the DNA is TGTGCCAGCAGCGAGAGAGGGACAGGGGGTGTCGGCGGGAAAAATGAGCAGTTCTTC. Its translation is CASSERGTGGVGGKNEQFF.

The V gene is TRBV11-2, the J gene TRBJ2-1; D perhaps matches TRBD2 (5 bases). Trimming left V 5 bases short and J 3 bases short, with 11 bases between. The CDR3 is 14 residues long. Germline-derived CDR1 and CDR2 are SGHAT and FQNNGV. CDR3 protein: CASSPRGDYNEQFF. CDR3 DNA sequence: TGTGCCAGCAGCCCCCGGGGAGACTACAATGAGCAGTTCTTC. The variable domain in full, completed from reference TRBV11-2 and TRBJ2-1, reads EAGVAQSPRYKIIEKRQSVAFWCNPISGHATLYWYQQILGQGPKLLIQFQNNGVVDDSQLPKDRFSAERLKGVDSTLKIQPAKLEDSAVYLCASSPRGDYNEQFFGPGTRLTVL.

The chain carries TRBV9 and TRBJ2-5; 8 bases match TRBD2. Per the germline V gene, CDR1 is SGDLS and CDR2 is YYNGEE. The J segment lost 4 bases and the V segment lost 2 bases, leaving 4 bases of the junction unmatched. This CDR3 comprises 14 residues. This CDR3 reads CASSVFRGGETQYF. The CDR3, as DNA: TGTGCCAGCAGCGTCTTTCGGGGGGGAGAGACCCAGTACTTC.

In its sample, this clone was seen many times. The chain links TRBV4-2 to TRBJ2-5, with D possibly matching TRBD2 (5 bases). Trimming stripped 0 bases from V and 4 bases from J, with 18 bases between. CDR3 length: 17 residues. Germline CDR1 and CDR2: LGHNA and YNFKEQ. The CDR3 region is CASSQEMPGGGRETQYF. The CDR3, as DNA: TGTGCCAGCAGCCAAGAGATGCCCGGAGGTGGGCGAGAGACCCAGTACTTC.

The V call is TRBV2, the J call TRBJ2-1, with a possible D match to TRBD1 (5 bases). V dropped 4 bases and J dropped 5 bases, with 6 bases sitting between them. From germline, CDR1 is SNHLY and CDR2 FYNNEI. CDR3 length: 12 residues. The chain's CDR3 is CASSVGHNEQFF. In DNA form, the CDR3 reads TGTGCCAGCAGTGTGGGGCACAATGAGCAGTTCTTC.

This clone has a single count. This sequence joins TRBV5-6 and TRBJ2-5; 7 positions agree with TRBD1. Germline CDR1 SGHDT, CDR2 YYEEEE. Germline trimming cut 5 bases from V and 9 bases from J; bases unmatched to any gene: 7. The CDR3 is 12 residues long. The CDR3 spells CASSHTGVAQYF. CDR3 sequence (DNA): TGTGCCAGCAGTCACACAGGGGTGGCCCAGTACTTC. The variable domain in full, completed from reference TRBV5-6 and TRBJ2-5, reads DAGVTQSPTHLIKTRGQQVTLRCSPKSGHDTVSWYQQALGQGPQFIFQYYEEEERQRGNFPDRFSGHQFPNYSSELNVNALLLGDSALYLCASSHTGVAQYFGPGTRLLVL.

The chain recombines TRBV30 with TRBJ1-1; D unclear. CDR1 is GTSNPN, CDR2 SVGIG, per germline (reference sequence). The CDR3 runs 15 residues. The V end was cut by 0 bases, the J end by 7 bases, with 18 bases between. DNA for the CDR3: TGTGCCTGGAGTGTACGGAGCGGACCTAAAGGTGAAGCTTTCTTT. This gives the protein CAWSVRSGPKGEAFF.

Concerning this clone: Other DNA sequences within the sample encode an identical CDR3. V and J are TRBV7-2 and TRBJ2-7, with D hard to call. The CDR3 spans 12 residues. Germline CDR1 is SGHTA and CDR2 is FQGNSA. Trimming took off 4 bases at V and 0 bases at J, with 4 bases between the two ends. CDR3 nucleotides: TGTGCCAGCAGCTCGTACTCCTACGAGCAGTACTTC. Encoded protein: CASSSYSYEQYF.

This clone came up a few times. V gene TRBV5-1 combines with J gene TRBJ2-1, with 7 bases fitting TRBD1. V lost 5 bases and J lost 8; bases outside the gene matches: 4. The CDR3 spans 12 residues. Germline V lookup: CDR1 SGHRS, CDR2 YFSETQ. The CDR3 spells CASRKTGDEQFF. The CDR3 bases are TGCGCCAGCAGAAAAACAGGGGATGAGCAGTTCTTC.

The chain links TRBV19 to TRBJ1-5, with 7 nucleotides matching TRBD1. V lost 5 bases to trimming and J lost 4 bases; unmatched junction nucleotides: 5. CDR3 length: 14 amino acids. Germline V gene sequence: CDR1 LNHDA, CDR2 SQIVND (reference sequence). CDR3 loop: CASSPDRINQPQHF. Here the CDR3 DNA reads TGTGCCAGTAGTCCGGACAGGATTAATCAGCCCCAGCATTTT.

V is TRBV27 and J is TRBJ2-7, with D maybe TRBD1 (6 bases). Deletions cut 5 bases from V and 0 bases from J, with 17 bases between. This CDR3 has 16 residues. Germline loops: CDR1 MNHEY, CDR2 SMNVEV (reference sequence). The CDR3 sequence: CASSENRDTSSYEQYF. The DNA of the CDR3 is TGTGCCAGCAGTGAGAACCGGGACACGAGCTCCTACGAGCAGTACTTC.

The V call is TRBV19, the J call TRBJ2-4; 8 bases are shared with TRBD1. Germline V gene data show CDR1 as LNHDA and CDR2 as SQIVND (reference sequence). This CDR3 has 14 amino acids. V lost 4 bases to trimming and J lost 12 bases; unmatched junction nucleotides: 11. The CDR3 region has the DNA TGTGCCAGTAGTAGCCACAGGGGGAGGTACAGTCAGTACTTC. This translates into CASSSHRGRYSQYF.

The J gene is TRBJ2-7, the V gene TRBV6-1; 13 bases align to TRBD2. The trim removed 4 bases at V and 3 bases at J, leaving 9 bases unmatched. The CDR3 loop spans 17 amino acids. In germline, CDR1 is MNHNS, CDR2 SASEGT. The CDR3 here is CASSGTSGGDKDYEQYF. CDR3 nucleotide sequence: TGTGCCAGCAGTGGGACTAGCGGGGGCGATAAGGACTACGAGCAGTACTTC.

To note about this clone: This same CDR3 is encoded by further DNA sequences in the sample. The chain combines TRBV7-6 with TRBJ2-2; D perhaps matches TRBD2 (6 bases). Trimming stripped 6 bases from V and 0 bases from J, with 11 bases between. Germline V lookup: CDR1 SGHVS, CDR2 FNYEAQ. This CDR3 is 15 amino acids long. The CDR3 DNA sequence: TGTGCCAGCAGTTTCGGCGGGACGAACACCGGGGAGCTGTTTTTT. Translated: CASSFGGTNTGELFF.

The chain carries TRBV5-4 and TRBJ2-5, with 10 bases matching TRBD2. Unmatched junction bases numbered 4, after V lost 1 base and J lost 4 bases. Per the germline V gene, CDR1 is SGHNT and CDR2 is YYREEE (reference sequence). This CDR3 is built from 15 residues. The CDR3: CASSLLAGGSETQYF. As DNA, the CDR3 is TGTGCCAGCAGCTTGTTAGCGGGAGGATCAGAGACCCAGTACTTC.

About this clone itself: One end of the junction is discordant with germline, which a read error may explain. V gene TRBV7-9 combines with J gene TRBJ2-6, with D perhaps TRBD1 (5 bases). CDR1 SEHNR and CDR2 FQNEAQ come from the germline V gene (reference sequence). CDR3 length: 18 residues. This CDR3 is CASSPIGVSLSGANGLTF. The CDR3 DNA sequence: TGTGCCAGCAGCCCGATCGGCGTATCGCTCTCTGGGGCCAACGGCCTGACTTTC.

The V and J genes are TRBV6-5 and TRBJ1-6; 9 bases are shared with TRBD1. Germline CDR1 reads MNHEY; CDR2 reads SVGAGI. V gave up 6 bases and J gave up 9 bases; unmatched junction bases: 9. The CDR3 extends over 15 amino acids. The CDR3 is CASSEWDRDSSPLHF. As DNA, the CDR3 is TGTGCCAGCAGCGAGTGGGACAGGGACTCTTCACCCCTCCACTTT.

The CDR3 sequence is CASSVGGGASPGELFF. The CDR3 DNA sequence: TGTGCCAGCAGCGTAGGCGGGGGGGCCTCCCCCGGGGAGCTGTTTTTT. This chain connects TRBV9 to TRBJ2-2, with TRBD2 matching over 9 bases. In germline, CDR1 is SGDLS, CDR2 YYNGEE. The length of the CDR3 is 16 residues. V was clipped by 0 bases and J by 6 bases; unmatched bases: 6. Full variable domain (missing parts from reference TRBV9 and TRBJ2-2): DSGVTQTPKHLITATGQRVTLRCSPRSGDLSVYWYQQSLDQGLQFLIQYYNGEERAKGNILERFSAQQFPDLHSELNLSSLELGDSALYFCASSVGGGASPGELFFGEGSRLTVL.